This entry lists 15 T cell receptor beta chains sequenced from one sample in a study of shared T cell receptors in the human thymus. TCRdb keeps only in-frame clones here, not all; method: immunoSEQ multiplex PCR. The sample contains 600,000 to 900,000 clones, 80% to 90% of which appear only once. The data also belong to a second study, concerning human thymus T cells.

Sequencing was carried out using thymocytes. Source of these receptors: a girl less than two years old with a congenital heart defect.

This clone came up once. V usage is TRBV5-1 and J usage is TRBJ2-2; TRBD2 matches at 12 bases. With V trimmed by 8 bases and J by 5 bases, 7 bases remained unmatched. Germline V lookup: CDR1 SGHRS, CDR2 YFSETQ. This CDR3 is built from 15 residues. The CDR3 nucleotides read TGCGCCAGTCTAGGAACTAGCGGGGGGACCGGGGAGCTGTTTTTT. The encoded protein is CASLGTSGGTGELFF.

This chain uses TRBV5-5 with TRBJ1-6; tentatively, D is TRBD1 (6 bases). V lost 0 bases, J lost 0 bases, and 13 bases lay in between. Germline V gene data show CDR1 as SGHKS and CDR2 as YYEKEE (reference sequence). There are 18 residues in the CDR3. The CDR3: CASSLDHLQGSYNSPLHF. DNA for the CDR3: TGTGCCAGCAGCTTGGACCACTTACAGGGCTCCTATAATTCACCCCTCCACTTT.

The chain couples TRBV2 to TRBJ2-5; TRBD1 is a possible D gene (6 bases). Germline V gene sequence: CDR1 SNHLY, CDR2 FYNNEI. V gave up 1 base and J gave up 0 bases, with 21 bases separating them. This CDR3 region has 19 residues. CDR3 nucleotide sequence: TGTGCCAGCAGTGAAGGGCGCAGGGGTCTACCCTCCAACCAAGAGACCCAGTACTTC. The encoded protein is CASSEGRRGLPSNQETQYF.

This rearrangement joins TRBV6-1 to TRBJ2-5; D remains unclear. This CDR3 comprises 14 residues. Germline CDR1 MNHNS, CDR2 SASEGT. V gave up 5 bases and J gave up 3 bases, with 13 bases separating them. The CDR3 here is CASSYETAEETQYF. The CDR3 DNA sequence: TGTGCCAGCAGTTATGAGACTGCCGAAGAGACCCAGTACTTC.

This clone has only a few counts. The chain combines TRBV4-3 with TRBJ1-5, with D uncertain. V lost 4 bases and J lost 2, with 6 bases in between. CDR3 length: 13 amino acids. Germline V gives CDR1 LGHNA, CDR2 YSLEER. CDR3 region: CASSRARNQPQHF. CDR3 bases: TGCGCCAGCAGCCGGGCTCGCAATCAGCCCCAGCATTTT.

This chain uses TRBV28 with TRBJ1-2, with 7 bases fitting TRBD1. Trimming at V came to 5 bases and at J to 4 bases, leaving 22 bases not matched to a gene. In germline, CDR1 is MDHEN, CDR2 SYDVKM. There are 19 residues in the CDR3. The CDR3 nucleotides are TGTGCCAGCAGTCCTGCCTACCGGGACAGACTAATCTCATTCTATGGCTACACCTTC. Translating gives CASSPAYRDRLISFYGYTF.

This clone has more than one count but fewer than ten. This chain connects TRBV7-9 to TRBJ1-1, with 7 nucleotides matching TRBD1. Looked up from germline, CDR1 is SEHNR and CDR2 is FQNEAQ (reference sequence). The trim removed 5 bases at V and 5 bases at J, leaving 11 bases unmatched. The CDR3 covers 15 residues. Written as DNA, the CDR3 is TGTGCCAGCAGCAAAGCAAACAGGGGTGGGACTGAAGCTTTCTTT. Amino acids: CASSKANRGGTEAFF.

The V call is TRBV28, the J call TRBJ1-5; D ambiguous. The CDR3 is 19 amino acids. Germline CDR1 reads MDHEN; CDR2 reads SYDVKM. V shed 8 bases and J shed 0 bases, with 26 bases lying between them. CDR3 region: CASSVHPEVDENSNQPQHF. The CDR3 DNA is TGTGCCAGCTCCGTTCACCCAGAGGTCGACGAGAATAGCAATCAGCCCCAGCATTTT.

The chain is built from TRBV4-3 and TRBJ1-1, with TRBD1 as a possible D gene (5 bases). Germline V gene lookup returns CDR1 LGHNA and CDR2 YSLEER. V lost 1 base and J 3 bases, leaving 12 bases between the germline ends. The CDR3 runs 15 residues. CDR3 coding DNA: TGCGCCAGCAGCCAAGGGTCCCCGGGGGACACTGAAGCTTTCTTT. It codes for CASSQGSPGDTEAFF.

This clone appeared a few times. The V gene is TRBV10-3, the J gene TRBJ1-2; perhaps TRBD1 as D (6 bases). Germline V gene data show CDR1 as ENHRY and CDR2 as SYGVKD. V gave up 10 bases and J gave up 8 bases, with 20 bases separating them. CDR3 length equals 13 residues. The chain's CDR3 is CATPGGGGDGYTF. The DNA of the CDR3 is TGTGCCACGCCTGGGGGAGGGGGAGACGGCTACACCTTC.

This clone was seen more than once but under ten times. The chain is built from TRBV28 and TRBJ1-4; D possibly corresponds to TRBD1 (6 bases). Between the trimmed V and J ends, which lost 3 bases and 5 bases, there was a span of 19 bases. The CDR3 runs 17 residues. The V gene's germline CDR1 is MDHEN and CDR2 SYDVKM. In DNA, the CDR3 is TGTGCCAGCAGTTTCTGGACAGCCTCTCGTACCAATGAAAAACTGTTTTTT. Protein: CASSFWTASRTNEKLFF.

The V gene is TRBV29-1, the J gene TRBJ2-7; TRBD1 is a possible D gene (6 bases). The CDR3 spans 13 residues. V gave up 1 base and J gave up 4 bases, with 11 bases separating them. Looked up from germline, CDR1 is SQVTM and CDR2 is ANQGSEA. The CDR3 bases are TGCAGCGTTGAAGTCCCACAGGGATACGAGCAGTACTTC. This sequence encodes CSVEVPQGYEQYF.

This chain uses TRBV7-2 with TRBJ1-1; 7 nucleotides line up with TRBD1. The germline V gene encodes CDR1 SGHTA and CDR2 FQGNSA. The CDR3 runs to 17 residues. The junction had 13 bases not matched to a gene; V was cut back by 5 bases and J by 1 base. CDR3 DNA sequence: TGTGCCAGCAGCAACGACAGGGAAGAAGGTCGGAACACTGAAGCTTTCTTT. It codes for CASSNDREEGRNTEAFF.

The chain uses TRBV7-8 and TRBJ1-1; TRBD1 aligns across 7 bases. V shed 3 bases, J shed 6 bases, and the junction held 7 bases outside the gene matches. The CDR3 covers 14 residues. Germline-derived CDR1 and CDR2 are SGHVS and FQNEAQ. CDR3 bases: TGTGCCAGCAGCTTGGAGGGGGCGTATGCTGAAGCTTTCTTT. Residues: CASSLEGAYAEAFF. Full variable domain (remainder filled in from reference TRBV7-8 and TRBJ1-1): GAGVSQSPRYKVAKRGQDVALRCDPISGHVSLFWYQQALGQGPEFLTYFQNEAQLDKSGLPSDRFFAERPEGSVSTLKIQRTQQEDSAVYLCASSLEGAYAEAFFGQGTRLTVV.

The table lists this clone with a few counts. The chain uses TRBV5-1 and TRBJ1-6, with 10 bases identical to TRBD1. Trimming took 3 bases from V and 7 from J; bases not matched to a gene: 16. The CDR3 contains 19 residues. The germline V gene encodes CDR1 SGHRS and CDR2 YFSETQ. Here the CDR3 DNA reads TGCGCCAGCAGCTCGGACAGGGGGAGACGCAAAGGAAAAAATTCACCCCTCCACTTT. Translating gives CASSSDRGRRKGKNSPLHF.